This T cell receptor (beta chain) is drawn from a study of cytomegalovirus exposure and HLA in healthy donors. Study results and limitations: A later analysis reportedly identified an Asian-associated ancestry cluster as carrying fewer N-insertions than the approximately 710-donor mean.

The CDR3 loop spans 13 amino acids. Germline CDR1 and CDR2: SSHAT and FNYEAQ (reference sequence). Trimming shortened V by 4 bases and J by 5 bases, and 8 bases separated the two germline ends. In the case of this clone: Antigen specificity is unknown.

PCR used 60 Vbeta primers and 13 Jbeta primers. Profiled with immunoSEQ multiplex PCR; TCRdb holds only in-frame clones, not every one. Counted here are some 44,000 clones, approximately 86% occurring once; the ten biggest clones make up about 8%. J is TRBJ2-2 and V is TRBV7-7; D ambiguous. This TCR was sampled from a middle-aged woman in good health and CMV-seropositive. Sequencing input: PBMCs. CDR3 nucleotide sequence: TGTGCCAGCAGCTCCCCCCAGACCGGGGAGCTGTTTTTT. Amino acid sequence: CASSSPQTGELFF.